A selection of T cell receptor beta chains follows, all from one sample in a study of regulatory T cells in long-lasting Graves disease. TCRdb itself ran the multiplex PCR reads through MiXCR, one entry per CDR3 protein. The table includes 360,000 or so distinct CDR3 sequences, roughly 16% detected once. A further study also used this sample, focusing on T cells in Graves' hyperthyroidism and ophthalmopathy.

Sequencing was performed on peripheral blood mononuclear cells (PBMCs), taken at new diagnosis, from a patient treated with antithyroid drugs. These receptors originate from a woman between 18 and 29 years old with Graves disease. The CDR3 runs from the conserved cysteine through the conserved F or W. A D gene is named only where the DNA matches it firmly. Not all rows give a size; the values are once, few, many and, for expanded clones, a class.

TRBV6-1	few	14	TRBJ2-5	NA	CASSEPGPDATQYF	TGTGCCAGCAGTGAACCGGGACCGGATGCGACCCAGTACTTC
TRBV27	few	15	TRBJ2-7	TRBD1	CASSPRQGGSYEQYF	TGTGCCAGCAGTCCTAGACAGGGGGGCTCCTACGAGCAGTACTTC
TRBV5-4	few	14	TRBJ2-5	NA	CASSQARLQETQYF	TGTGCCAGCAGCCAAGCCCGCCTCCAAGAGACCCAGTACTTC
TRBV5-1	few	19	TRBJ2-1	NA	CASSLDFQGISLIYNEQFF	TGCGCCAGCAGCTTGGATTTTCAGGGGATTTCCCTAATATACAATGAGCAGTTCTTC
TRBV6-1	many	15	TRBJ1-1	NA	CAGSRGLGGATEAFF	TGTGCCGGCTCAAGAGGGTTAGGGGGGGCGACTGAAGCTTTCTTT
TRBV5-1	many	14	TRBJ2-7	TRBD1	CASSRTGQGYEQYF	TGCGCCAGCAGCCGAACGGGACAGGGTTACGAGCAGTACTTC
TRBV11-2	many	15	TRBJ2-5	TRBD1	CASSTSTGGGETQYF	TGTGCCAGCAGTACCTCGACAGGGGGAGGGGAGACCCAGTACTTC
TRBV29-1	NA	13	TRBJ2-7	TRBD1	CSARTGGRGEQYF	TGCAGCGCGAGAACAGGGGGCCGGGGCGAGCAGTACTTC
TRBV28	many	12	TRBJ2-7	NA	CASSQDSRRQYF	TGTGCCAGCAGTCAGGACAGTCGAAGGCAGTACTTC
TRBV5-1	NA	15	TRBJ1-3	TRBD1	CASSFGQGGGNTIYF	TGCGCCAGCAGCTTTGGACAGGGTGGTGGAAACACCATATATTTT
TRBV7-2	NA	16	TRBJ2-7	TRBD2	CASSLAVLAGSREQYF	TGTGCCAGCAGCTTAGCAGTCCTAGCGGGATCTCGCGAGCAGTACTTC
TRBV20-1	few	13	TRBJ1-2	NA	CSAGDRTNYGYTF	TGCAGTGCTGGCGACAGAACAAACTATGGCTACACCTTC
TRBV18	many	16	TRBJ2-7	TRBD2	CASSRGTSGSSYEQYF	TGTGCCAGCTCACGGGGGACTAGCGGGAGCTCCTACGAGCAGTACTTC
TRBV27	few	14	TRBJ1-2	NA	CASSLGRSGGGYTF	TGTGCCAGCAGTTTAGGGCGGTCGGGTGGTGGCTACACCTTC
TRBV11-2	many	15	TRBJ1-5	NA	CASSQGTFSHQPQHF	TGTGCCAGCAGCCAGGGGACATTTTCGCACCAGCCCCAGCATTTT
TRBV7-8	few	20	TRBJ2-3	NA	CASRSRDSGSRLTDTDTQYF	TGTGCCAGCAGGTCCCGGGACAGCGGGTCGCGTCTGACTGACACAGATACGCAGTATTTT
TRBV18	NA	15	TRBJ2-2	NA	CASSMVTVGTGELFF	TGTGCCAGCTCAATGGTTACAGTGGGCACCGGGGAGCTGTTTTTT
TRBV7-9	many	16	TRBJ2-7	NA	CASSLAGTLSSYEQYF	TGTGCCAGCAGCTTAGCCGGGACTCTCAGCTCCTACGAGCAGTACTTC
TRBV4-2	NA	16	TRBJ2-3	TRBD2	CASSQSGTSGPDTQYF	TGTGCCAGCAGCCAATCAGGGACTAGCGGCCCAGATACGCAGTATTTT
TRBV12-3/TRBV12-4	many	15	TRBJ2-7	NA	CASSLRSSLSYEQYF	TGTGCCAGCAGTTTAAGGTCTAGCCTCTCCTACGAGCAGTACTTC
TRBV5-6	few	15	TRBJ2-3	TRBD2	CASSWRGGVTDTQYF	TGTGCCAGCTCCTGGCGCGGGGGGGTCACAGATACGCAGTATTTT
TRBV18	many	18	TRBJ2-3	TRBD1	CASSQRAIGTGVTDTQYF	TGTGCCAGCTCACAACGCGCTATCGGGACAGGGGTCACAGATACGCAGTATTTT
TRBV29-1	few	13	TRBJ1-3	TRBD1	CSAEGTAGNTIYF	TGCAGCGCAGAAGGGACAGCTGGAAACACCATATATTTT
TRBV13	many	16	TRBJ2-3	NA	CASSATGEGSTDTQYF	TGTGCCAGCAGCGCGACAGGCGAGGGTAGCACAGATACGCAGTATTTT
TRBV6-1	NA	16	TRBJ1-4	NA	CASSEFPLDGEEKLFF	TGTGCCAGCAGCGAATTCCCTCTGGACGGAGAGGAAAAACTGTTTTTT
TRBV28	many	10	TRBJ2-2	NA	CASRRGELFF	TGTGCCAGCAGACGCGGGGAGCTGTTTTTT
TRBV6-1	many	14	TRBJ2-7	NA	CASSDRDKGYEQYF	TGTGCCAGCAGCGACCGGGACAAGGGCTACGAGCAGTACTTC
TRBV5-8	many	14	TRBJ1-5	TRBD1	CASSPRQGHQPQHF	TGTGCCAGCAGCCCGAGACAGGGGCATCAGCCCCAGCATTTT
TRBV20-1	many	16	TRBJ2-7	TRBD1	CSAEGQADRLSYEQYF	TGCAGTGCTGAGGGACAGGCGGACCGACTTTCCTACGAGCAGTACTTC
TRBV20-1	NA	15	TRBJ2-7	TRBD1	CSASIPGTGDGEQYF	TGCAGTGCTAGTATTCCCGGGACAGGGGATGGCGAGCAGTACTTC
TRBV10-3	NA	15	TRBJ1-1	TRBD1	CAIKSTGARNTEAFF	TGTGCCATCAAATCGACAGGGGCGAGGAACACTGAAGCTTTCTTT
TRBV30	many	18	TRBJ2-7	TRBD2	CAWSVLRTSGGTAYEQYF	TGTGCCTGGAGTGTACTAAGGACTAGCGGGGGGACAGCCTACGAGCAGTACTTC
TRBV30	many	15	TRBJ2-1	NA	CAWSLAAGSGDEQFF	TGTGCCTGGAGTTTAGCGGCTGGATCGGGGGATGAGCAGTTCTTC
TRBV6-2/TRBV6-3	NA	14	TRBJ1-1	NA	CASSYNDLNTEAFF	TGTGCCAGCAGTTACAACGACTTGAACACTGAAGCTTTCTTT
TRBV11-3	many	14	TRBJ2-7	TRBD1	CASSSGQGADEQYF	TGTGCCAGCAGCTCGGGACAGGGGGCGGACGAGCAGTACTTC
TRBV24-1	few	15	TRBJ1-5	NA	CATSEGSVDNQPQHF	TGTGCCACCAGTGAAGGGTCGGTTGACAATCAGCCCCAGCATTTT
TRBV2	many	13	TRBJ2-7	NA	CASMGGSSTPQYF	TGTGCCAGCATGGGCGGCAGCTCTACGCCGCAGTACTTC
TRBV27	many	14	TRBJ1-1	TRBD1	CASRAGGVNTEAFF	TGTGCCAGCAGAGCAGGGGGGGTGAACACTGAAGCTTTCTTT
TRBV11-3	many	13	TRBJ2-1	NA	CASSLGVGNEQFF	TGTGCCAGCAGCTTAGGCGTTGGCAATGAGCAGTTCTTC
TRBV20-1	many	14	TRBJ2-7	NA	CSARAQGRPYEQYF	TGCAGTGCTAGAGCTCAGGGACGACCCTACGAGCAGTACTTC
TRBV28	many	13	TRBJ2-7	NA	CASSPGRTYEQYF	TGTGCCAGCAGTCCCGGCAGGACCTACGAGCAGTACTTC
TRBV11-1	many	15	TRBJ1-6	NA	CASSYSQGGNSPLHF	TGTGCCAGCAGCTACTCACAGGGTGGTAATTCACCCCTCCACTTT
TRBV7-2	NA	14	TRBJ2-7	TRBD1	CASRYRGQGWQQYF	TGTGCCAGCAGATATCGCGGACAGGGTTGGCAACAGTACTTC
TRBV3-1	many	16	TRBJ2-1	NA	CASSQKVPLGYNEQFF	TGTGCCAGCAGCCAGAAAGTCCCTCTAGGCTACAATGAGCAGTTCTTC
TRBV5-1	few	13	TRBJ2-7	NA	CASSLAPDYEQYF	TGCGCCAGCAGCTTGGCCCCAGACTACGAGCAGTACTTC
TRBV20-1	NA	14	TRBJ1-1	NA	CSARGGWENTEAFF	TGCAGTGCTAGAGGGGGTTGGGAGAACACTGAAGCTTTCTTT
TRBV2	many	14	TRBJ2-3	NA	CASRADYSTDTQYF	TGTGCCAGCAGAGCGGACTACAGCACAGATACGCAGTATTTT
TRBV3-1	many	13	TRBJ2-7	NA	CASSQVSSYEQYF	TGTGCCAGCAGCCAAGTCTCCTCCTACGAGCAGTACTTC
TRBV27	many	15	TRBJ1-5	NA	CASSLGSPNGQPQHF	TGTGCCAGCAGTTTGGGCAGCCCTAACGGTCAGCCCCAGCATTTT
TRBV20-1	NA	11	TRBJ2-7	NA	CSASVTYEQYF	TGCAGTGCTAGCGTTACCTACGAGCAGTACTTC
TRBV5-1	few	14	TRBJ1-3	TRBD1	CASSSGTGGNTIYF	TGCGCCAGCAGCTCCGGGACAGGGGGAAACACCATATATTTT
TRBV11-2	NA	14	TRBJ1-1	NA	CASSSILNRSGAFF	TGTGCCAGCAGCTCAATCCTAAACAGGTCAGGGGCTTTCTTT
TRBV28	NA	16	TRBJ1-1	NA	CASSETVRGGSTEAFF	TGTGCCAGCAGTGAGACGGTGCGGGGAGGGAGCACTGAAGCTTTCTTT
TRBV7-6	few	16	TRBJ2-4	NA	CASSSVGKAAKNIQYF	TGTGCCAGCAGCAGCGTGGGGAAGGCGGCCAAAAACATTCAGTACTTC
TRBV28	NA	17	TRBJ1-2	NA	CASSPATPGLWYYGYTF	TGTGCCAGCAGCCCCGCAACCCCAGGGCTTTGGTACTATGGCTACACCTTC
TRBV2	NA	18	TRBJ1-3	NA	CASSETTGRLLTGNTIYF	TGTGCCAGCAGTGAAACGACAGGCAGACTACTTACCGGAAACACCATATATTTT
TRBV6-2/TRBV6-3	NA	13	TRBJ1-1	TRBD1	CASSPQRQGQAFF	TGTGCCAGCAGCCCCCAGCGACAGGGCCAAGCTTTCTTT
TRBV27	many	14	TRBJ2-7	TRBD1	CASSMLGGPYEQYF	TGTGCCAGCAGTATGCTAGGGGGCCCCTACGAGCAGTACTTC
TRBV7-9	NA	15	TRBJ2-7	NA	CASSPAWNRNYEQYF	TGTGCCAGCAGCCCAGCCTGGAACCGGAACTACGAGCAGTACTTC